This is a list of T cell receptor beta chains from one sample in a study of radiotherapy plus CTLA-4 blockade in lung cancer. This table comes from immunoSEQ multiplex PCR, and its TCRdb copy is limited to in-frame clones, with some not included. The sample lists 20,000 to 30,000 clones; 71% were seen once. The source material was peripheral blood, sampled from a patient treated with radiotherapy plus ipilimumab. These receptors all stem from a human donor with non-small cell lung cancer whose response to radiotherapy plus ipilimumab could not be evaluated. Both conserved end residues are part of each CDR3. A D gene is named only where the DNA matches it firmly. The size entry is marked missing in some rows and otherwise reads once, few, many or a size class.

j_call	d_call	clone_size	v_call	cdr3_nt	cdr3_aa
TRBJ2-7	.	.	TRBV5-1	TGCGCCAGCAGCTTGCAGGGTTCCAGCTCCTACGAGCAGTACTTC	CASSLQGSSSYEQYF
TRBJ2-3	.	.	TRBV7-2	TGTGCCAGCAGCTTAACTGCGACCCACAGAGATACGCAGTATTTT	CASSLTATHRDTQYF
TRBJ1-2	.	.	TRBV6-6	TGTGCCAGCCTCAGGGACTATGGCTACACCTTC	CASLRDYGYTF
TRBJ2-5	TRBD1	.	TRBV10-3	TGTGCCATCTCGCAGGGGGAAGAGACCCAGTACTTC	CAISQGEETQYF
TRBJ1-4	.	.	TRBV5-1	TGCGCCAGCAGCTTGGAGTCTATTGAAAAACTGTTTTTT	CASSLESIEKLFF
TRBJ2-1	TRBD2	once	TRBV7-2	TGTGCCAGCAGCTTAACGGGGGACTATTACAATGAGCAGTTCTTC	CASSLTGDYYNEQFF
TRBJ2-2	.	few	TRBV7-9	TGTGCCAGCAGCTTAGCGTCGGGTTCCCCCGGGGAGCTGTTTTTT	CASSLASGSPGELFF
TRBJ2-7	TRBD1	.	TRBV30	TGTGCCTGGAGTGTACCCCCCTTCAGACAGGGTGGATCCTACGAGCAGTACTTC	CAWSVPPFRQGGSYEQYF
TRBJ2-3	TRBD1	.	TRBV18	TGTGCCAGCTCACCCGACAGGGTCGGAGATACGCAGTATTTT	CASSPDRVGDTQYF
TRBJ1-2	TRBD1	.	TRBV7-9	TGTGCCAGCAGCCCAGGGGGACCCTATGGCTACACCTTC	CASSPGGPYGYTF
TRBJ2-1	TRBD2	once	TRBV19	TGTGCCAGTAGTACATTAGCGGGGGGCCGGGGTAATGAGCAGTTCTTC	CASSTLAGGRGNEQFF
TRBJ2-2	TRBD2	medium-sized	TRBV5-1	TGCGCCAGCAGCAAGTTGTTAGCGGGAGGCGGGGAGCTGTTTTTT	CASSKLLAGGGELFF
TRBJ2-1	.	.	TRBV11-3	TGTGCCAGCAGCTCCACCCCCGTTAGACATCACTCAAATGAGCAGTTCTTC	CASSSTPVRHHSNEQFF
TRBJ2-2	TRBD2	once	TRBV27	TGTGCCAGCAGTTTGTCTCGGGGGGGGCCCGGGGAGCTGTTTTTT	CASSLSRGGPGELFF
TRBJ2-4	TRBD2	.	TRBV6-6	TGTGCCAGCAGTCGACTGACTAGCGGGAGGGCGAACATTCAGTACTTC	CASSRLTSGRANIQYF
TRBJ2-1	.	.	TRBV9	TGTGCCAGCAGCGCGGACGGAGGAGGCTACAATGAGCAGTTCTTC	CASSADGGGYNEQFF
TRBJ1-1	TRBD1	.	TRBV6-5	TGTGCCAGCAGTTACGGGGACAGGGGGCGGGCTTTCTTT	CASSYGDRGRAFF
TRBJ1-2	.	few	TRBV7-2	TGTGCCAGCAGCTCCCAGATTAACTATGGCTACACCTTC	CASSSQINYGYTF
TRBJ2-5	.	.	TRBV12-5	TGTGCTAGTGCCGGGTGGGGGGGCGCCGACCAAGAGACCCAGTACTTC	CASAGWGGADQETQYF
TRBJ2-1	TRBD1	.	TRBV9	TGTGCCAGCAGCGTAGTTGCAGGGGGCTACAATGAGCAGTTCTTC	CASSVVAGGYNEQFF